This T cell receptor beta chain was sequenced in a study of blood T cell repertoires in COVID-19. About the research overall: COVID-19 samples collected from the United States, Italy and Spain covered acute and convalescent phases. Sources were T cells, B-cell-depleted T cells, or PBMCs; the material itself was cDNA or gDNA.

The CDR3 is 14 amino acids. Trimming took 6 bases from V and 5 from J; bases not matched to a gene: 5. CDR1 is MDHEN and CDR2 is SYDVKM in the germline V gene. In the original workflow: Scientists estimated how many nucleated cells there were by amplifying reference gene primers. Repertoires were generated with immunoSEQ multiplex PCR, while TCRdb's copy carries only in-frame clones and drops some. Clone size and the V and J calls come from that table; the DNA yielded D and trimming. The sample shows 160,000 or so clones, approximately 84% of them seen only once. The sample comprised peripheral blood. This TCR was recovered from a woman of 80 years or more with acute or convalescent COVID-19. The chain carries TRBV28 and TRBJ1-4; 8 nucleotides match TRBD1. Here the CDR3 reads CASSSTGVNEKLFF. The CDR3 nucleotides read TGTGCCAGCAGCTCGACAGGGGTCAATGAAAAACTGTTTTTT.